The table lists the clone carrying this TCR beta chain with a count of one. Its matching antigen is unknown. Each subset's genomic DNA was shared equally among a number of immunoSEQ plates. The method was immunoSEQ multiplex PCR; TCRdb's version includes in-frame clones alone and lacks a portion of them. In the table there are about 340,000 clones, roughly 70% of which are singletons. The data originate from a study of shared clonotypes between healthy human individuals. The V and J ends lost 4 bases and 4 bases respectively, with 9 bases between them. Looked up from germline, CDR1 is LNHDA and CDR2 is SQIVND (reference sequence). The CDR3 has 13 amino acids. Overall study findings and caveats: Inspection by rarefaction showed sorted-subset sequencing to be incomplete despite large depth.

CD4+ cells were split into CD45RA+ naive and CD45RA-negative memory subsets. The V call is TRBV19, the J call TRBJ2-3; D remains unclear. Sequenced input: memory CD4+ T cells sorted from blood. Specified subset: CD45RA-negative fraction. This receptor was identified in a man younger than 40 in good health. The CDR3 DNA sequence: TGTGCCAGTAGTAGTGGGCCTGCAGATACGCAGTATTTT. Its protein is CASSSGPADTQYF.